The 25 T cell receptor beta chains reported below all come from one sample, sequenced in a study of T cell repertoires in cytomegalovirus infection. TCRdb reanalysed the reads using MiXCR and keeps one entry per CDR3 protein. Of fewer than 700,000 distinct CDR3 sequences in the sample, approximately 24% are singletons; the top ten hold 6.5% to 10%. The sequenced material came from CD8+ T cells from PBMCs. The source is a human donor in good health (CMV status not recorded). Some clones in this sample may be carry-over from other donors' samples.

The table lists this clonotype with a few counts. The CDR3 DNA sequence: TGTGCCAGTAGTAATGGCAGGGCCTCTGGAAACACCATATATTTT. It yields the protein CASSNGRASGNTIYF. This chain connects TRBV19 to TRBJ1-3; tentatively, D is TRBD1 (5 bases). The CDR3 has 15 residues. Germline lookup yields CDR1 LNHDA and CDR2 SQIVND (reference sequence). Trimming removed 4 bases at V and 0 bases at J, with 10 bases between.

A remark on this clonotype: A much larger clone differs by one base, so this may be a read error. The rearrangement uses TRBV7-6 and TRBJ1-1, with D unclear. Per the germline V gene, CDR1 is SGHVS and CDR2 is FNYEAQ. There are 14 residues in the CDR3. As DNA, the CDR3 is TGTGTCAGCAGCTTAGGGCTTTTTAACACTGAAGCTTTCTTT. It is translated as CVSSLGLFNTEAFF. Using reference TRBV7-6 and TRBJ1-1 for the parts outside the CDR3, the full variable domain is GAGVSQSPRYKVTKRGQDVALRCDPISGHVSLYWYRQALGQGPEFLTYFNYEAQQDKSGLPNDRFSAERPEGSISTLTIQRTEQRDSAMYRCVSSLGLFNTEAFFGQGTRLTVV.

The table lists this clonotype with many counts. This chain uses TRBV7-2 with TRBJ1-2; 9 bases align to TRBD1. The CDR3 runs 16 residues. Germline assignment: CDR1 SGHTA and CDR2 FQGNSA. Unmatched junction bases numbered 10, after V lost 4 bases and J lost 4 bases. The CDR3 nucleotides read TGTGCCAGCAGCTCCTTTTCGACAGGGGGGCGCTATGGCTACACCTTC. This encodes CASSSFSTGGRYGYTF.

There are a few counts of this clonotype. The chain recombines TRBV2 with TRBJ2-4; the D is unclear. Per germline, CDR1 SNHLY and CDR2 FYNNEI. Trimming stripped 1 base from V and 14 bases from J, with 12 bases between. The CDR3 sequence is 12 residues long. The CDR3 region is CASSEVRPPEYF. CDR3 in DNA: TGTGCCAGCAGTGAAGTCAGACCTCCCGAGTACTTC.

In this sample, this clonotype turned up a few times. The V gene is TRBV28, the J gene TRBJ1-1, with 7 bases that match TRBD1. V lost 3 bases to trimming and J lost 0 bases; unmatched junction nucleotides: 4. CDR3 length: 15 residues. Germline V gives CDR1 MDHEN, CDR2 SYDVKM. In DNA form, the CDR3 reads TGTGCCAGCAGTTTTACAGGGGCAATGAACACTGAAGCTTTCTTT. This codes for CASSFTGAMNTEAFF.

CDR3 region: CASSPGGSGAYNEQFF. The DNA of the CDR3 is TGTGCCAGCAGCCCGGGTGGGAGCGGGGCCTACAATGAGCAGTTCTTC. The J gene is TRBJ2-1, the V gene TRBV5-4; 7 bases match TRBD2. Germline CDR1 SGHNT, CDR2 YYREEE (reference sequence). The CDR3 is made up of 16 amino acids. Trimming at V came to 4 bases and at J to 2 bases, leaving 9 bases not matched to a gene.

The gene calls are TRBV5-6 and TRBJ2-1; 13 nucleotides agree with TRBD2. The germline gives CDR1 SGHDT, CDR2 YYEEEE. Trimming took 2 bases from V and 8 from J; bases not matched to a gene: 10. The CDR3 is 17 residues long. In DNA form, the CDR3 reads TGTGCCAGCAGCTTAACTTGGACTAGCGGGGGTATCGATGAGCAGTTCTTC. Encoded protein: CASSLTWTSGGIDEQFF.

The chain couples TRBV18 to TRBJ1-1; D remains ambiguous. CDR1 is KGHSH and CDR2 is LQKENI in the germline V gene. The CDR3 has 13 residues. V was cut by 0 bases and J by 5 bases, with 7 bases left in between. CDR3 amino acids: CASSPPERTEAFF. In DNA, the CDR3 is TGTGCCAGCTCACCACCGGAGAGGACTGAAGCTTTCTTT.

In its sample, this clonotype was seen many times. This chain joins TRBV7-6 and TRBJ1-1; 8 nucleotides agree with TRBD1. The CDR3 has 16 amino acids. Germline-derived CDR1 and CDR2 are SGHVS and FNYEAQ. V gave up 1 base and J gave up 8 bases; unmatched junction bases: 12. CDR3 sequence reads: CASSLGTGRSISEAFF. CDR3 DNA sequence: TGTGCCAGCAGCTTAGGGACAGGGAGGTCAATAAGCGAAGCTTTCTTT.

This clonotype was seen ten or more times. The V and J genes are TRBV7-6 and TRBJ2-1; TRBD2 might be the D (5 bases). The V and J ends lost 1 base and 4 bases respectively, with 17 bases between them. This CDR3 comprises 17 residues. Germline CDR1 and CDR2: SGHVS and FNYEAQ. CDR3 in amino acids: CASSLEKGGGGYNEQFF. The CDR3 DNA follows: TGTGCCAGCAGCTTAGAGAAGGGCGGAGGCGGATACAATGAGCAGTTCTTC.

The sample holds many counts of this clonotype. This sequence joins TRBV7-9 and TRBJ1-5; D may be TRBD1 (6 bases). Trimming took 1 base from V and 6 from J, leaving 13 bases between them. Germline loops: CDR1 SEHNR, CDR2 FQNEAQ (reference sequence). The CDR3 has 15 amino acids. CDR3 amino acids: CASSLGEGGIQPQHF. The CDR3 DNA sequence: TGTGCCAGCAGCTTAGGAGAAGGGGGGATTCAGCCCCAGCATTTT.

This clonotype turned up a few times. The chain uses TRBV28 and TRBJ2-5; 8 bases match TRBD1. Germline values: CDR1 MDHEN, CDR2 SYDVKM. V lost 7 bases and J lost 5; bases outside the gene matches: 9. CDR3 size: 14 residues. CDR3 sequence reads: CASNNPTGAETQYF. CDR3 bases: TGTGCCAGCAATAACCCGACAGGGGCGGAGACCCAGTACTTC.

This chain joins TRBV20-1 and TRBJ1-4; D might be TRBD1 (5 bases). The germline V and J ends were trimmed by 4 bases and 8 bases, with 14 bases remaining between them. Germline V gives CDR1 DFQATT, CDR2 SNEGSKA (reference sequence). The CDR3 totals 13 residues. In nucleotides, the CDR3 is TGCAGTGCTAAAAGGCAGGGAGACGAAAAACTGTTTTTT. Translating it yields CSAKRQGDEKLFF.

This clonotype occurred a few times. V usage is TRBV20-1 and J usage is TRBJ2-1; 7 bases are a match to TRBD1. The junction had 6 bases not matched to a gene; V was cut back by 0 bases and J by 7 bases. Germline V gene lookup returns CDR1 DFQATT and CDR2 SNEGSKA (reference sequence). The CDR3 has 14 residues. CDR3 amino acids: CSAREDEGANEQFF. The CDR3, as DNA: TGCAGTGCTAGAGAGGACGAGGGGGCGAATGAGCAGTTCTTC.

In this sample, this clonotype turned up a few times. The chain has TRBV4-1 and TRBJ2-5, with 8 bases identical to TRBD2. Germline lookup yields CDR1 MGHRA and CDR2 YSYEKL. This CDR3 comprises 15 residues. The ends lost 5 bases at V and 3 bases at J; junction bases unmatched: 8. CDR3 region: CASSARAGVKETQYF. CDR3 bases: TGCGCCAGCAGCGCCCGAGCGGGGGTGAAAGAGACCCAGTACTTC.

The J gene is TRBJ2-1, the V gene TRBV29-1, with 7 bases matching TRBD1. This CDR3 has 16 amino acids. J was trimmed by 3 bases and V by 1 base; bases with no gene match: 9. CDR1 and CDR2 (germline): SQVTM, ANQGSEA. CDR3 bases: TGCAGCGTTGAAGGGGGGACAGAAAGCCTCTACAATGAGCAGTTCTTC. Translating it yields CSVEGGTESLYNEQFF.

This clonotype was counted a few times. In DNA form, the CDR3 reads TGCGCCAGCAGCTTGGCCGGCATGGGCTCTGGGGCCAACGTCCTGACTTTC. This translates into CASSLAGMGSGANVLTF. This chain uses TRBV5-1 with TRBJ2-6; D uncertain. Per germline, CDR1 SGHRS and CDR2 YFSETQ. This CDR3 comprises 17 residues. V lost 0 bases, J lost 0 bases, and 10 bases lay in between. Supplemented by reference TRBV5-1 and TRBJ2-6, the full variable domain reads KAGVTQTPRYLIKTRGQQVTLSCSPISGHRSVSWYQQTPGQGLQFLFEYFSETQRNKGNFPGRFSGRQFSNSRSEMNVSTLELGDSALYLCASSLAGMGSGANVLTFGAGSRLTVL.

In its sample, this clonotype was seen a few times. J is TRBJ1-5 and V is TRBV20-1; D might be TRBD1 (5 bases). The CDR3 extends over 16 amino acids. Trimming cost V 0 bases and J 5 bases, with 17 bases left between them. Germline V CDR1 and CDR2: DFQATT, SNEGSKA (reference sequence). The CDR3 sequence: CSARDHLSGIDQPQHF. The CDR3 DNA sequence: TGCAGTGCTAGAGATCATTTGTCAGGGATTGATCAGCCCCAGCATTTT.

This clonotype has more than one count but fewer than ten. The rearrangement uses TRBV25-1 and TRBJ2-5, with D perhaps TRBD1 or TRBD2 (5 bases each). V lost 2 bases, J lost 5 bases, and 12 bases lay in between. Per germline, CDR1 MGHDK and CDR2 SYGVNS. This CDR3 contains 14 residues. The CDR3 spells CASSERRGGETQYF. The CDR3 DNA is TGTGCCAGCAGTGAACGCCGGGGCGGGGAGACCCAGTACTTC.

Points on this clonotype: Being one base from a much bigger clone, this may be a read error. CDR3 nucleotide sequence: TGTGCCACCAGTGATTGGACAGCCCTCTCCTACAATGAGCAGTTCTTC. This encodes CATSDWTALSYNEQFF. The rearrangement joins TRBV24-1 to TRBJ2-1; D might be TRBD1 (6 bases). Trimming left V 2 bases short and J 0 bases short, with 10 bases between. The germline gives CDR1 KGHDR, CDR2 SFDVKD. The CDR3 consists of 16 residues.

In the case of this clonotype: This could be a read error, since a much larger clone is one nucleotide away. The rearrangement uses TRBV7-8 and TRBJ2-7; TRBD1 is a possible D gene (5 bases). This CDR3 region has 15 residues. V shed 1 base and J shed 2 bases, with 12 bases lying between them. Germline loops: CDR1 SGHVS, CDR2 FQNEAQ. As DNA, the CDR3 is TGTGCCAGCAGCTTAGAGACAGTGGCCCCCTACGAGCAGTACTTC. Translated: CASSLETVAPYEQYF.

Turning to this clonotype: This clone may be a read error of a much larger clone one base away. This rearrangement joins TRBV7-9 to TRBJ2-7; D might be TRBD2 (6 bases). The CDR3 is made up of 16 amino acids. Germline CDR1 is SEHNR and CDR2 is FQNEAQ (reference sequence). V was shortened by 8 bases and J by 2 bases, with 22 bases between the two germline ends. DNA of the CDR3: TGTGCCAGCGGGGCTTTGGAGGCGGGGCCACCCTACGAGCAGTACGTC. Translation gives CASGALEAGPPYEQYV.

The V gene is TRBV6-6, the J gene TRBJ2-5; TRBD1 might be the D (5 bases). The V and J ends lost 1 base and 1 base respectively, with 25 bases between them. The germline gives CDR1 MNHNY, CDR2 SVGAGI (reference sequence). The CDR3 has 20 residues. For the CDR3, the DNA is TGTGCCAGCAGTTACTACTCAATAACACAGGTACCCTTACTCCAAGAGACCCAGTACTTC. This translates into CASSYYSITQVPLLQETQYF.

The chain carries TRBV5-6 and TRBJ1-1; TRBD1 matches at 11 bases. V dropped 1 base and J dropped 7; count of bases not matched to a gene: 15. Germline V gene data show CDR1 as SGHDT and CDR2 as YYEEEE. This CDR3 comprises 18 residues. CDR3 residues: CASSLTARTGGEWDEAFF. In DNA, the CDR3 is TGTGCCAGCAGCTTGACAGCCAGGACAGGGGGCGAGTGGGATGAAGCTTTCTTT.

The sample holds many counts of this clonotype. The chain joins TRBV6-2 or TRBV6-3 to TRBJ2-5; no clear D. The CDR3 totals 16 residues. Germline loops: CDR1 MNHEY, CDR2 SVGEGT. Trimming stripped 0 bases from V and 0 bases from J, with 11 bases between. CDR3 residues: CASSYSNIGYQETQYF. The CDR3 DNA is TGTGCCAGCAGTTACTCGAATATCGGATACCAAGAGACCCAGTACTTC.